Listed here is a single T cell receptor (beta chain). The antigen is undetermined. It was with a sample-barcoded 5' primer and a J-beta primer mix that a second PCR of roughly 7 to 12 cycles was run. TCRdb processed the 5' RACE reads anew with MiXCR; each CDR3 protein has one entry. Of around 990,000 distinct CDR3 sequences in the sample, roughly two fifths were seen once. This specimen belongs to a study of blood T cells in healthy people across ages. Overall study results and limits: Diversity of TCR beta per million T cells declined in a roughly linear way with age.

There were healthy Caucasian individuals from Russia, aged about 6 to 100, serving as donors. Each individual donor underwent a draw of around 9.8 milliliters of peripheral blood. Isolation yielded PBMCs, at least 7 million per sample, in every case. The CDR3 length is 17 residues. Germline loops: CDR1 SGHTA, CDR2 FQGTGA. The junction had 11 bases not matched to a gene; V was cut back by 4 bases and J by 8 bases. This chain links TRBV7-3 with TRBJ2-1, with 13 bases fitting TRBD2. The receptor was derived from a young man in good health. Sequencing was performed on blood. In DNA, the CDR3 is TGTGCCAGCAGCTCTAAGGGGGGACTAGCGGGGTTTGATGAGCAGTTCTTC. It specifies CASSSKGGLAGFDEQFF.